This T cell receptor beta chain comes out of a study of T cell responses to AZD1222 COVID-19 vaccine (dated by TCRdb to the early 2020s). For the study in its entirety: AZD1222 recipients whose second dose came at about 4 weeks and those whose second dose came at about 12 weeks were combined into one group, since spike-specific TCR depth and breadth did not differ between the two schedules. TCR sequencing was performed for about 250 trial participants, of whom 207 were given two doses of AZD1222 and roughly 25 were given two doses of MenACWY control vaccine. Enrollment into the trials was organized by age into subgroups of 18-55, 56-69 and 70-plus years, and those subgroups contained roughly 150, 30 and 60 TCR-sequenced participants, respectively.

A note on this clone: Its antigen target is currently unknown. The input lacks base qualities; no much larger clone sits a single base away.

The CDR3 regions of human TCRbeta chains were analyzed by immunosequencing. The original methods were these. Repertoire TCRs were matched against a reference library of SARS-CoV-2-specific TCRs generated with the MIRA antigen-specificity platform. Breadth meant the fraction of unique TCRs that were SARS-CoV-2-associated, whereas depth meant the fraction of total T cells that were SARS-CoV-2-associated. Using the MIRA data, each spike-specific TCR was mapped to the spike region that the TCR reacts to and placed in a CD4 or CD8 class. Log10-transformed breadth and depth values were compared by one-way ANOVA with Sidak's multiple comparisons tests. The table was pulled from immuneACCESS by TCRdb, which kept in-frame rearrangements only. Such tables lose some clones; where checked, under half of the loss comes from unresolved V genes, and the rest has no known cause. For V, J and clone size, that table is used; D and trimming come from the DNA. This sample gives about 110,000 clones in total; over 75% of them show up just once. 4% to 5% of the sample belongs to the ten largest clones.

The label giving this sample's time point can be read as: baseline before first vaccination. Samples from vaccinated people were obtained from the UK trials COV001 and COV002, which included a single-blind randomized controlled phase 2/3 trial of AZD1222 (ChAdOx1 nCoV-19) in healthy adults. Trial participant PBMC samples were collected at day 0 and day 28 after the second dose for TCRbeta chain sequencing. The V end loses 0 bases and the J end loses 2 bases, and a stretch of 12 bases separates them. Based on the germline V gene, the CDR1 and CDR2 sequences are SGDLS and YYNGEE. From its cysteine to its phenylalanine, the CDR3 spans 15 amino acids. Only the CDR3 region is kept as DNA, spanning 45 bases read in frame from base 1. Study-wide conclusions, independent of this receptor: Conclusions about previously exposed vaccinees were limited because only five to seven AZD1222 recipients were SARS-CoV-2 seropositive at baseline. A significant rise in spike-specific TCR breadth and depth was observed after two AZD1222 doses relative to day 0 and relative to MenACWY recipients. Because no samples from the day 14 peak response were available, repertoires could be characterized only after the peak T cell response. CD4 TCRs associated with the vaccine covered the entire spike protein, and the dominant responses were in regions 160-218 and 743-854. Nearly half of unique spike-specific TCRs reportedly recognized epitopes outside regions mutated in the B.1.351 and B.1.1.7 variants. The 56-69-year group was small, and its depth increase did not reach significance, likely because of low power. Participants were mostly white British, with more females than males. The authors suggested clonal diversity may have been underestimated.

The chain was built from TRBV9 and TRBJ2-7; no D segment can be confidently identified. Sequenced material: peripheral blood, taken on day 0 of AZD1222 vaccination. This receptor was obtained from an adult in good health. CDR3 reads: CASSVGPSKAYEQYF. The sequence in DNA is TGTGCCAGCAGCGTAGGCCCGAGCAAGGCCTACGAGCAGTACTTC. Beyond the CDR3, the reference TRBV9 and TRBJ2-7 genes provide the residues; the full variable domain reads: DSGVTQTPKHLITATGQRVTLRCSPRSGDLSVYWYQQSLDQGLQFLIQYYNGEERAKGNILERFSAQQFPDLHSELNLSSLELGDSALYFCASSVGPSKAYEQYFGPGTRLTVT.